This T cell receptor beta chain was documented in a study of technical replicates of blood from several donors. Profiled with immunoSEQ multiplex PCR; TCRdb holds only in-frame clones, not every one. The sample holds about 83,000 clones; around 90% are singletons and the top ten take roughly 0.28%. The CDR3 is made up of 16 amino acids. V trimming: 0 bases; J trimming: 4 bases; junction bases outside the gene matches: 7. CDR1 and CDR2 from the germline V gene are MRHNA and SNTAGT. This chain connects TRBV6-4 to TRBJ1-1; TRBD1 aligns across 8 bases. The sequence derives from a human donor in good health. The specimen sequenced was T cells isolated from PBMCs. CDR3 loop: CASSDSPGQGTTEAFF. The CDR3 nucleotides read TGTGCCAGCAGTGACTCGCCCGGACAGGGTACCACTGAAGCTTTCTTT.